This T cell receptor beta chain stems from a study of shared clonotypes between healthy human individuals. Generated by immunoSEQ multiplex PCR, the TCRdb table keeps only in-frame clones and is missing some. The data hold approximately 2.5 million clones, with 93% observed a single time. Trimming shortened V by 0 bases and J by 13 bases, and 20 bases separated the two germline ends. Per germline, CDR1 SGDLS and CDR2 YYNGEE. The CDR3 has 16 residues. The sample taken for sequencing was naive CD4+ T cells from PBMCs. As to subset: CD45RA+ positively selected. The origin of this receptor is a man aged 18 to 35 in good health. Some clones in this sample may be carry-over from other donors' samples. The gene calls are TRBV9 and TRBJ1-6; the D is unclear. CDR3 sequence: CASSVDSGWGGFPLHF. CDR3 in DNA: TGTGCCAGCAGCGTAGACTCCGGTTGGGGTGGATTTCCCCTCCACTTT.